The sequence of this TCR beta chain was determined in a study of a mutant IDH1 vaccine in newly diagnosed glioma. Looking at the study overall: Patients were started on vaccination 4-6 weeks after radiotherapy alone, or with temozolomide cycles. Mean patient age was approximately 39 years; about 60% were male and about 40% female. Patients arrived already treated with radiotherapy, temozolomide, or both, most having had both.

This clone was observed a few times. The antigen is unknown. The assay was immunoSEQ multiplex PCR, and TCRdb's table has in-frame clones only and misses some. Of about 30,000 clones in the sample, less than 90% are singletons; the top ten hold around 8%. Study-wide results and limits: Variations in leading peripheral T cell clonotypes appeared to have no connection with pseudoprogression.

The time point was: week 23, last vaccination. Each dose of the vaccine consisted of 300 ug of mutant IDH1 20-mer peptide, with topical imiquimod. The receptor's source is a woman aged 18-29 years with glioma. Sequencing was performed on PBMCs, taken from a glioma patient whose treatment included an IDH1 peptide vaccine.

CDR3: CASSQDGHRNTEAFF. CDR3 bases: TGCGCCAGCAGCCAAGATGGACACCGGAACACTGAAGCTTTCTTT. The chain couples TRBV4-1 to TRBJ1-1; tentatively, D is TRBD1 (5 bases). The CDR3 has 15 residues. Germline CDR1 reads MGHRA; CDR2 reads YSYEKL. Trimming stripped 0 bases from V and 1 base from J, with 9 bases between.